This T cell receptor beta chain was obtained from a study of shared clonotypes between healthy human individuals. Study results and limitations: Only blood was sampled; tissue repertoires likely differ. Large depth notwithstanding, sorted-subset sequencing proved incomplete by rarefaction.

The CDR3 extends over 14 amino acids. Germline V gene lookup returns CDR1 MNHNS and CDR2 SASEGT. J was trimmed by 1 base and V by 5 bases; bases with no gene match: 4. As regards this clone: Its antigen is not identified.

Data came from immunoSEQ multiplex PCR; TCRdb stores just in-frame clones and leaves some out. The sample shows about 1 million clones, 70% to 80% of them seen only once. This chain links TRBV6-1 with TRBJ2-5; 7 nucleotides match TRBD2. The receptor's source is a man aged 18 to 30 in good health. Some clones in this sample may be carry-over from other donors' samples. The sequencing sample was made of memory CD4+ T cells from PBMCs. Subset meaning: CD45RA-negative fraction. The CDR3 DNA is TGTGCCAGCAGTCTACTAGCGTCCCAAGAGACCCAGTACTTC. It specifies CASSLLASQETQYF.